This T cell receptor beta chain was sequenced in a study of tissue T cells after allogeneic stem cell transplantation. This clone is categorized as hyperexpanded (1% or more). V was trimmed by 3 bases and J by 2 bases, leaving 13 bases between them. Looked up from germline, CDR1 is ENHRY and CDR2 is SYGVKD. CDR3 size: 16 residues. Only in-frame clones appear in the TCRdb table, and some are missing; sequencing was by immunoSEQ multiplex PCR. The data hold 2,200 or so clones, with 55% to 70% observed a single time. Adult allogeneic hematopoietic cell transplant recipients with steroid-refractory graft-versus-host disease were prospectively enrolled for research autopsy.

The sequence was obtained from a male patient of 60 years or more with steroid-refractory graft-versus-host disease after an allogeneic stem cell transplant. The graft donor may be the source of some T cells. This sample comprised ileal tissue, obtained at autopsy. The chain combines TRBV10-3 with TRBJ1-4; no clear D. As DNA, the CDR3 is TGTGCCATCAGTGACGAGTCCTGGGCGACTAATGAAAAACTGTTTTTT. Its translation is CAISDESWATNEKLFF.